The 17 T cell receptor beta chains given below trace back to one sample, sequenced in a study of chemoradiotherapy in HPV16-positive cancers. Clones were sequenced by immunoSEQ multiplex PCR, and TCRdb holds only the in-frame ones, with some missing. The profile shows thousands of clones, more than 75% of them singletons. The sequences come from tumor tissue, collected from a patient who underwent chemoradiotherapy. Receptors originate from a human donor with HPV-associated anogenital cancer.

The chain uses TRBV5-1 and TRBJ2-3; D uncertain. Germline V CDR1 and CDR2: SGHRS, YFSETQ. CDR3 size: 14 residues. Between the trimmed V and J ends, which lost 0 bases and 2 bases, there was a span of 7 bases. The CDR3, as DNA: TGCGCCAGCAGCTTGGATGCAGCCACAGATACGCAGTATTTT. It codes for CASSLDAATDTQYF.

The chain recombines TRBV7-2 with TRBJ1-1, with 8 bases matching TRBD1. The CDR3 consists of 12 residues. CDR1 and CDR2 from the germline V gene are SGHTA and FQGNSA. Trimming cost V 1 base and J 11 bases; bases outside gene matches: 3. The CDR3 here is CASSLEDRVAFF. CDR3 in DNA: TGTGCCAGCAGCTTAGAGGACAGGGTGGCTTTCTTT.

The rearrangement joins TRBV2 to TRBJ1-2, with 7 bases matching TRBD1. The CDR3 consists of 18 residues. From germline, CDR1 is SNHLY and CDR2 FYNNEI. With 4 bases clipped from V and 2 bases from J, the junction kept 16 bases outside the gene matches. DNA of the CDR3: TGTGCCAGCAGTGTTGATGGGACAGCTTACGCTCTGAACTATGGCTACACCTTC. It is translated as CASSVDGTAYALNYGYTF.

The V gene is TRBV7-9, the J gene TRBJ2-7; the D is unclear. The V end was cut by 5 bases, the J end by 5 bases, with 7 bases between. Germline V lookup: CDR1 SEHNR, CDR2 FQNEAQ (reference sequence). The CDR3 has 11 residues. CDR3 sequence reads: CASSQIHEQYF. The CDR3 nucleotides read TGTGCCAGCAGCCAGATTCACGAGCAGTACTTC.

The genes are TRBV5-6 and TRBJ2-7, with D tentatively TRBD2 (5 bases). The CDR3 totals 13 residues. Trimming removed 0 bases at V and 3 bases at J, with 7 bases between. The V gene's germline CDR1 is SGHDT and CDR2 YYEEEE. DNA for the CDR3: TGTGCCAGCAGCTTGGCCGGGGTCTACGAGCAGTACTTC. Encoded protein: CASSLAGVYEQYF.

The chain combines TRBV15 with TRBJ1-5; D is perhaps TRBD1 (5 bases). Germline V CDR1 and CDR2: LNHNV, YYDKDF (reference sequence). This CDR3 spans 15 amino acids. Deletions cut 0 bases from V and 5 bases from J, with 11 bases between. The CDR3 sequence is CATSRETGGDQPQHF. DNA of the CDR3: TGTGCCACCAGCAGAGAAACAGGTGGGGATCAGCCCCAGCATTTT.

This chain links TRBV15 with TRBJ1-3; the D gene is possibly TRBD1 (5 bases). V was cut by 0 bases and J by 1 base, with 10 bases left in between. Germline loops: CDR1 LNHNV, CDR2 YYDKDF (reference sequence). This CDR3 region has 16 residues. CDR3 nucleotide sequence: TGTGCCACCAGCAGAGATAAGGGACCTTCTGGAAACACCATATATTTT. Translating it yields CATSRDKGPSGNTIYF.

The chain couples TRBV4-1 to TRBJ2-1; 16 positions match TRBD2. The CDR3 is made up of 18 amino acids. With 0 bases clipped from V and 10 bases from J, the junction kept 9 bases outside the gene matches. Germline lookup yields CDR1 MGHRA and CDR2 YSYEKL. CDR3 protein: CASSQDSSPGLAGGEQFF. The DNA of the CDR3 is TGCGCCAGCAGCCAAGATTCGTCGCCGGGACTAGCGGGGGGGGAGCAGTTCTTC.

V and J are TRBV10-3 and TRBJ1-3; no clear D gene. Germline values: CDR1 ENHRY, CDR2 SYGVKD. V lost 11 bases to trimming and J lost 2 bases, with 19 bases between them. CDR3 length: 15 amino acids. CDR3 residues: CAAQAAAGAGNTIYF. The CDR3 DNA sequence: TGTGCCGCCCAGGCCGCAGCTGGGGCTGGAAACACCATATATTTT.

The chain combines TRBV13 with TRBJ2-5; perhaps TRBD1 as D (5 bases). The CDR3 sequence is 15 residues long. Trimming shortened V by 5 bases and J by 4 bases, and 17 bases separated the two germline ends. Germline values: CDR1 PRHDT, CDR2 FYEKMQ (reference sequence). The CDR3 reads CASSNTQGVGETQYF. The CDR3 DNA reads TGTGCCAGCAGCAACACGCAGGGCGTCGGAGAGACCCAGTACTTC.

V is TRBV13 and J is TRBJ1-4, with 7 bases fitting TRBD1. Germline CDR1 is PRHDT and CDR2 is FYEKMQ (reference sequence). The V and J ends lost 5 bases and 4 bases, in that order; junction bases with no gene match: 10. The CDR3 consists of 16 residues. The CDR3, as DNA: TGTGCCAGCAGCCAAACCCAGGGGGGGGATAATGAAAAACTGTTTTTT. The encoded protein is CASSQTQGGDNEKLFF.

This clone appeared a single time. V is TRBV5-1 and J is TRBJ2-1; 9 bases are a match to TRBD1. CDR1 and CDR2 (germline): SGHRS, YFSETQ. The CDR3 spans 15 residues. V shed 2 bases, J shed 7 bases, and the junction held 7 bases outside the gene matches. As DNA, the CDR3 is TGCGCCAGCAGCTTCGGGACAGGGACTGGGAATGAGCAGTTCTTC. This translates into CASSFGTGTGNEQFF. Filled out from reference TRBV5-1 and TRBJ2-1, the complete variable domain reads KAGVTQTPRYLIKTRGQQVTLSCSPISGHRSVSWYQQTPGQGLQFLFEYFSETQRNKGNFPGRFSGRQFSNSRSEMNVSTLELGDSALYLCASSFGTGTGNEQFFGPGTRLTVL.

This clone was observed once. The chain joins TRBV5-1 to TRBJ2-3; 12 positions match TRBD2. The CDR3 consists of 17 residues. The germline CDR1 and CDR2 sequences are SGHRS and YFSETQ. Losses at the gene ends were 0 bases for V and 0 bases for J; bases not matched to a gene: 2. The CDR3: CASSLGLAGGSTDTQYF. CDR3 DNA: TGCGCCAGCAGCTTGGGGCTAGCGGGGGGGAGCACAGATACGCAGTATTTT.

Details on this clone: A read error may account for a junction end that differs from germline. This chain links TRBV7-7 with TRBJ2-6; D gene unclear. The CDR3 is 16 amino acids. Germline loops: CDR1 SSHAT, CDR2 FNYEAQ (reference sequence). The CDR3 loop reads CASSTTNTKSGQRPDF. The CDR3 nucleotides are TGTGCCAGCAGCACAACGAACACAAAGTCGGGCCAACGTCCTGATTTC.

This chain links TRBV13 with TRBJ1-4; tentatively, D is TRBD1 (5 bases). The CDR3 length is 14 residues. From germline, CDR1 is PRHDT and CDR2 FYEKMQ (reference sequence). Trimming cost V 3 bases and J 8 bases, with 13 bases left between them. CDR3 amino acids: CASSLGDRPEKLFF. The CDR3 DNA is TGTGCCAGCAGCTTGGGAGACAGACCCGAAAAACTGTTTTTT.

V and J are TRBV10-1 and TRBJ2-2; TRBD2 matches at 9 bases. The CDR3 is made up of 16 amino acids. The ends lost 4 bases at V and 6 bases at J; junction bases unmatched: 9. Germline CDR1 reads WNHNN; CDR2 reads SYGVQD (reference sequence). The DNA for the CDR3 is TGCGCCAGCAGTGCTTTTCGCGGGGGGGCCGCCGGGGAGCTGTTTTTT. Translation gives CASSAFRGGAAGELFF.

This chain uses TRBV6-5 with TRBJ1-3, with D hard to call. The CDR3 covers 15 residues. Germline CDR1 and CDR2: MNHEY and SVGAGI. The V and J ends lost 0 bases and 4 bases respectively, with 10 bases between them. Here the CDR3 DNA reads TGTGCCAGCAGTTACTCCCGCTATGAGGGAAACACCATATATTTT. Translating it yields CASSYSRYEGNTIYF.